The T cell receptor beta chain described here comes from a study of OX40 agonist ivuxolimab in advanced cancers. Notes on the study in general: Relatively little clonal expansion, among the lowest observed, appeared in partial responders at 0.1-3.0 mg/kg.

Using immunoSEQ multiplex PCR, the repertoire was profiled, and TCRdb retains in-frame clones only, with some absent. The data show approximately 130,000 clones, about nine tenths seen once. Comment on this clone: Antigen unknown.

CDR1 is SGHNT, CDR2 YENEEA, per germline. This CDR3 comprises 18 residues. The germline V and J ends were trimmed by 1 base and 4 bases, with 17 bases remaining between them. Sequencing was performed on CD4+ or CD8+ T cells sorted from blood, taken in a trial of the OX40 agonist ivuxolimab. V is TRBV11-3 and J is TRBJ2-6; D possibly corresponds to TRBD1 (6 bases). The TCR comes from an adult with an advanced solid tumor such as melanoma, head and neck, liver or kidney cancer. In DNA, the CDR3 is TGTGCCAGCAGCTTAGGCGTCGGTGGGACATTCGGGGCCAACGTCCTGACTTTC. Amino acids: CASSLGVGGTFGANVLTF.